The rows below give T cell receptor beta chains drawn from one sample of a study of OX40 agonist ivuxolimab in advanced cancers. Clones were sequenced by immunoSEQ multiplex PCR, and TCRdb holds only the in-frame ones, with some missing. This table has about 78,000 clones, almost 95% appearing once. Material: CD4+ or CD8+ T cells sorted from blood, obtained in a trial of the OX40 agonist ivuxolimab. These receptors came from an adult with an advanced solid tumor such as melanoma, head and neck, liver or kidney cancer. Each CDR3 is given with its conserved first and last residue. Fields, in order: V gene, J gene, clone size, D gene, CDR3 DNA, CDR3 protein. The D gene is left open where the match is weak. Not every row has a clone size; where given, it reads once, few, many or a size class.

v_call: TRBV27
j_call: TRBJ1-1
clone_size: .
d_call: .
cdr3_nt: TGTGCCAGCAGTTGGGGGGGCGGACGAAACACTGAAGCTTTCTTT
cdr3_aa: CASSWGGGRNTEAFF

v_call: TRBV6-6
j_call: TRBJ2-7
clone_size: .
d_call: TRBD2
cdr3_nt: TGTGCCAGCAGTAGGTCTCGGGCGGGAGATTACGAGCAGTACTTC
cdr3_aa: CASSRSRAGDYEQYF

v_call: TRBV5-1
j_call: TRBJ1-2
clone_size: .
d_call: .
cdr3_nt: TGCGCCAGCAGCTTGGGAAGGTATTATGGCTACACCTTC
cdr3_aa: CASSLGRYYGYTF

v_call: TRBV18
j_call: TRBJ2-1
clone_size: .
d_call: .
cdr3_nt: TGTGCCAGCTCATCTTTTAGCGTCGAGGGTAATGAGCAGTTCTTC
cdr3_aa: CASSSFSVEGNEQFF

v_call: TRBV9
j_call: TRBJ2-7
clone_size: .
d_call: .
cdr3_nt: TGTGCCAGCAGCGTAGGGGACCGTACAGCGATACCCTACGAGCAGTACTTC
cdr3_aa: CASSVGDRTAIPYEQYF

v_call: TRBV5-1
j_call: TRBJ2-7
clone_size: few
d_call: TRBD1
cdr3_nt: TGCGCCAGCAGCTGGAGGGGACAGGACAACGAGCAGTACTTC
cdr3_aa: CASSWRGQDNEQYF

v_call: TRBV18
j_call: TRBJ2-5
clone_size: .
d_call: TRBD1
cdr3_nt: TGTGCCAGCTCGCCCCGGGACAGGGGAGAGACCCAGTACTTC
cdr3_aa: CASSPRDRGETQYF

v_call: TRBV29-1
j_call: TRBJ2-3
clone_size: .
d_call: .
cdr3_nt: TGCAGCGTGGGGGACGTCACAGATACGCAGTATTTT
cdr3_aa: CSVGDVTDTQYF

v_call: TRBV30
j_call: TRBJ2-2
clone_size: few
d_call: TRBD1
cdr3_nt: TGTGCCTGGACCCCTCAAACCCTTCGGGACAGAAACACCGGGGAGCTGTTTTTT
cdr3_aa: CAWTPQTLRDRNTGELFF

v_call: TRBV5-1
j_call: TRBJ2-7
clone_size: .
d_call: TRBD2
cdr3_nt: TGCGCCAGCAGCTTGGTTGTAAGCGGGAGCGAGCAGTACTTC
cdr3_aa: CASSLVVSGSEQYF

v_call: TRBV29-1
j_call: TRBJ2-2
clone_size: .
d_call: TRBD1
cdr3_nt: TGCAGCGTCAAGGGGGGACAGGGGGCAACCGGGGAGCTGTTTTTT
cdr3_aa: CSVKGGQGATGELFF

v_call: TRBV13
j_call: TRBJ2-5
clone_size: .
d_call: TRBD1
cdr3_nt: TGTGCCAGCAGAGCCGACAGGGGGCCTCAAGAGACCCAGTACTTC
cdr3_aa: CASRADRGPQETQYF

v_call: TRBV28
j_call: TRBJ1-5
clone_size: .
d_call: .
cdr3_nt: TGTGCCAGCAGTTTATTGGGCCGAACCCCCGGTGGCAATCAGCCCCAGCATTTT
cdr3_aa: CASSLLGRTPGGNQPQHF

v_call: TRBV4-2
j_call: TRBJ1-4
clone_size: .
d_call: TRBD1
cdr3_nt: TGTGCCAGCAGCCAGAACAGGGGGACTAATGAAAAACTGTTTTTT
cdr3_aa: CASSQNRGTNEKLFF

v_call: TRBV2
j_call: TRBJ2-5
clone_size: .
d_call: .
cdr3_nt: TGTGCCAGCAGTGACCCAGAGACCCAGTACTTC
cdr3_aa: CASSDPETQYF

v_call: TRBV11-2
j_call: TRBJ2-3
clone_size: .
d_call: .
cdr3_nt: TGTGCCAGCAGCTTACGAGGGGGTCAATTGCCAGATACGCAGTATTTT
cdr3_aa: CASSLRGGQLPDTQYF

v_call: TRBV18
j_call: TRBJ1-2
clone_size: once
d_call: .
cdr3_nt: TGTGCCAGCTCACCCAGGGAGGACTATGGCTACACCTTC
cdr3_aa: CASSPREDYGYTF

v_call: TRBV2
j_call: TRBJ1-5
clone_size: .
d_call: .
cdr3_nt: TGTGCCAGCAGTGATCGGGACCCCTATAGCAATCAGCCCCAGCATTTT
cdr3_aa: CASSDRDPYSNQPQHF

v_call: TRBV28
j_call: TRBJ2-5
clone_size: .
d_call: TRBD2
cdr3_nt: TGTGCCAGCAGTCCCCGGGTAGCGGGAGTAGGAGAGACCCAGTACTTC
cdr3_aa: CASSPRVAGVGETQYF

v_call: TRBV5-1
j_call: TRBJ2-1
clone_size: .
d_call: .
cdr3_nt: TGCGCCAGCAGCCATCGATTCAATGAGCAGTTCTTC
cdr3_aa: CASSHRFNEQFF

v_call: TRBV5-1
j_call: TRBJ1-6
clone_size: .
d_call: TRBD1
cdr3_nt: TGCGCCAGCAGCTCTGGACAGGGCCTCAATTCACCCCTCCACTTT
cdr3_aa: CASSSGQGLNSPLHF

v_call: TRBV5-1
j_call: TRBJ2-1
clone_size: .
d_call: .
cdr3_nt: TGCGCCAGCCTACTCCTTCCGGCCCAAAATGAGCAGTTCTTC
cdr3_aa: CASLLLPAQNEQFF

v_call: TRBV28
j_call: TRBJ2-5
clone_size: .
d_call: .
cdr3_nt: TGTGCCAGCAGTTTAGTGGACCAAGAGACCCAGTACTTC
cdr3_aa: CASSLVDQETQYF

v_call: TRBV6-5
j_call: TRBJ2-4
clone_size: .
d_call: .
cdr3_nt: TGTGCCAGCAGGGCCCTTTTAGCCAAAAACATTCAGTACTTC
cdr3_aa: CASRALLAKNIQYF

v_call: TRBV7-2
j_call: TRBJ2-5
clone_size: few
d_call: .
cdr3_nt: TGTGCCAGCAGCTCCTTGGAGACCCAGTACTTC
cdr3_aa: CASSSLETQYF

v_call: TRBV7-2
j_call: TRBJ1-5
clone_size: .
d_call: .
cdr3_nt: TGTGCCAGCAGCTTAGGAACTAGGGAGAATCAGCCCCAGCATTTT
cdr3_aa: CASSLGTRENQPQHF

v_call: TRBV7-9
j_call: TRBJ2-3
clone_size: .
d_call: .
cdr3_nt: TGTGCCAGCACCCTATCGGACGGGCCTACGCAGTATTTT
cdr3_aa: CASTLSDGPTQYF

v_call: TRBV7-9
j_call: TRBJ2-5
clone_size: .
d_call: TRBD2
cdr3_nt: TGTGCCAGCAGCTTACGCCCTGCGGGAGCTGCAGAGACCCAGTACTTC
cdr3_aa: CASSLRPAGAAETQYF

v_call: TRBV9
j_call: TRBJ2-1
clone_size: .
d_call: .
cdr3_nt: TGTGCCAGCAGCTCTCTGGCGGGGACCTACAATGAGCAGTTCTTC
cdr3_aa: CASSSLAGTYNEQFF

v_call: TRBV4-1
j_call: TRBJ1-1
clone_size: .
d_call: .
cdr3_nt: TGCGCCAGCAGCCAATCATACGGCACTGAAGCTTTCTTT
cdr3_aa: CASSQSYGTEAFF

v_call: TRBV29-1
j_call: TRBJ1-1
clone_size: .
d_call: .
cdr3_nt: TGCAGCGCCCGGGTGGGGGGAGAGGACACTGAAGCTTTCTTT
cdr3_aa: CSARVGGEDTEAFF

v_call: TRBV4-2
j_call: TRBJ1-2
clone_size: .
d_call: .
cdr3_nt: TGTGCCAGCAGCCAAGATAGGGACTATGGCTACACCTTC
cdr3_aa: CASSQDRDYGYTF

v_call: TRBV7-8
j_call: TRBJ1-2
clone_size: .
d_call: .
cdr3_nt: TGTGCCAGCAGCCAGTCCCTACGGGGCTACACCTTC
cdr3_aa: CASSQSLRGYTF

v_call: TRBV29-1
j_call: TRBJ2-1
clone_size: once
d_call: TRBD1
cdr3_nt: TGCAGCGCCGGGACAGGGTGGGATGAGCAGTTCTTC
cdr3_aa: CSAGTGWDEQFF

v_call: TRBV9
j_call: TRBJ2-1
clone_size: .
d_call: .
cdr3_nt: TGTGCCAGCAGCGTAGATCTTGGACTATACAATGAGCAGTTCTTC
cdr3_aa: CASSVDLGLYNEQFF